This passage covers 17 T cell receptor beta chains from one sample sequenced in a study of shared clonotypes between healthy human individuals. Data came from immunoSEQ multiplex PCR; TCRdb stores just in-frame clones and leaves some out. The table has 1.4 million or so clones, around 98.5% seen once. Material for sequencing was naive CD4+ T cells sorted from blood. Subset noted: CD45RA+ positively selected. The source of these receptors is a man aged 25-45 years in good health.

This clone was recorded only once. CDR3 DNA: TGCGCCAGCAGCTTGCTTACCTCCGTCACTGAAGCTTTCTTT. Translation gives CASSLLTSVTEAFF. The V gene is TRBV5-1, the J gene TRBJ1-1; no reliable D call. In germline, CDR1 is SGHRS, CDR2 YFSETQ. CDR3 length: 14 amino acids. Trimming removed 1 base from V and 4 bases from J, with 11 bases in between.

This clone was picked up one time. CDR3 bases: TGCAGCGCCCACAGGGGGCCGGGCGAGCAGTACTTC. The encoded protein is CSAHRGPGEQYF. The rearrangement uses TRBV29-1 and TRBJ2-7; TRBD1 matches 9 bases. The junction had 7 bases not matched to a gene; V was cut back by 7 bases and J by 6 bases. Per germline, CDR1 SQVTM and CDR2 ANQGSEA. This CDR3 contains 12 residues.

This clone was observed once. CDR3 residues: CASQGLAGGGGEQFF. CDR3 DNA: TGTGCCAGCCAAGGACTAGCGGGAGGTGGAGGTGAGCAGTTCTTC. V gene TRBV25-1 combines with J gene TRBJ2-1; TRBD2 aligns across 14 bases. The CDR3 covers 15 residues. The J segment lost 9 bases and the V segment lost 8 bases, leaving 9 bases of the junction unmatched. Per germline, CDR1 MGHDK and CDR2 SYGVNS.

Of note for this clone: The sample holds other DNA sequences that translate to the same CDR3. V usage is TRBV7-8 and J usage is TRBJ2-7; the D is unclear. Between the trimmed V and J ends, which lost 5 bases and 0 bases, there was a span of 5 bases. CDR3 length: 12 residues. Germline assignment: CDR1 SGHVS and CDR2 FQNEAQ. The CDR3 bases are TGTGCCAGCAGCCTTGGCTCCTACGAGCAGTACTTC. The encoded protein is CASSLGSYEQYF.

The chain employs TRBV6-5 and TRBJ2-7, with TRBD2 matching 12 bases. The CDR3 sequence is 14 residues long. After removal of 1 base from V and 12 bases from J, the junction contained 7 bases not matched to a gene. The V gene's germline CDR1 is MNHEY and CDR2 SVGAGI. CDR3 in amino acids: CASSYFASGRATYF. In nucleotides, the CDR3 is TGTGCCAGCAGTTACTTCGCTAGCGGGAGGGCCACGTACTTC.

The CDR3 loop reads CASTRSVGVGPGELFF. The DNA of the CDR3 is TGTGCCAGCACCCGCTCGGTTGGAGTAGGACCCGGGGAGCTGTTTTTT. V usage is TRBV5-6 and J usage is TRBJ2-2, with D hard to call. The CDR3 contains 16 residues. V was cut by 6 bases and J by 6 bases, with 21 bases left in between. Germline V gives CDR1 SGHDT, CDR2 YYEEEE.

The chain combines TRBV2 with TRBJ1-2, with D possibly being TRBD1 (6 bases). This CDR3 is built from 12 residues. Germline lookup yields CDR1 SNHLY and CDR2 FYNNEI. The V and J ends lost 7 bases and 2 bases respectively, with 8 bases between them. The CDR3 region is CASKGENYGYTF. The DNA for the CDR3 is TGTGCCAGCAAGGGGGAGAACTATGGCTACACCTTC.

On this clone itself: Within the sample, other DNA sequences also encode this same CDR3. V usage is TRBV7-9 and J usage is TRBJ2-7; the D is unclear. The CDR3 sequence is 11 residues long. The germline CDR1 and CDR2 sequences are SEHNR and FQNEAQ (reference sequence). The V gene lost 4 bases and the J gene lost 4 bases, with 5 bases spanning the gap. The CDR3 protein is CASSSTYEQYF. CDR3 sequence (DNA): TGTGCCAGCAGCTCCACTTACGAGCAGTACTTC. Together with reference TRBV7-9 and TRBJ2-7, the CDR3 gives the full variable domain: DTGVSQNPRHKITKRGQNVTFRCDPISEHNRLYWYRQTLGQGPEFLTYFQNEAQLEKSRLLSDRFSAERPKGSFSTLEIQRTEQGDSAMYLCASSSTYEQYFGPGTRLTVT.

The genes are TRBV4-1 and TRBJ2-1, with D perhaps TRBD1 or TRBD2 (5 bases each). The germline V and J ends were trimmed by 3 bases and 6 bases, with 21 bases remaining between them. Germline-derived CDR1 and CDR2 are MGHRA and YSYEKL. This CDR3 comprises 17 residues. CDR3 amino acids: CASSQRASGQGRNEQFF. The CDR3 DNA is TGCGCCAGCAGCCAGAGGGCGTCAGGGCAAGGCCGCAATGAGCAGTTCTTC.

The rearrangement joins TRBV28 to TRBJ2-1; D gene uncertain. CDR1 MDHEN and CDR2 SYDVKM come from the germline V gene. The length of the CDR3 is 15 residues. V lost 3 bases to trimming and J lost 2 bases, with 11 bases between them. The DNA of the CDR3 is TGTGCCAGCAGTTTCCTGCGTTCGACCTACAATGAGCAGTTCTTC. It specifies CASSFLRSTYNEQFF.

This chain uses TRBV7-8 with TRBJ1-5; TRBD1 aligns across 8 bases. The junction had 11 bases not matched to a gene; V was cut back by 5 bases and J by 2 bases. The CDR3 extends over 17 amino acids. The V gene's germline CDR1 is SGHVS and CDR2 FQNEAQ. DNA of the CDR3: TGTGCCAGCAGCAAAGGACAGGGCCAATGGGGCAATCAGCCCCAGCATTTT. Amino acids: CASSKGQGQWGNQPQHF.

The chain couples TRBV9 to TRBJ2-3, with a weak D call TRBD2 (5 bases). The V gene's germline CDR1 is SGDLS and CDR2 YYNGEE. This CDR3 region has 16 residues. Trimming stripped 0 bases from V and 0 bases from J, with 11 bases between. CDR3 nucleotide sequence: TGTGCCAGCAGCGTAGCTCCGGGAACTAGCACAGATACGCAGTATTTT. It is translated as CASSVAPGTSTDTQYF.

The V and J genes are TRBV5-1 and TRBJ2-5; D is unclear. The CDR3 spans 12 residues. The germline V and J ends were trimmed by 4 bases and 6 bases, with 10 bases remaining between them. CDR1 is SGHRS, CDR2 YFSETQ, per germline. The CDR3 loop reads CASSNTRQTQYF. CDR3 nucleotides: TGCGCCAGCAGCAACACAAGACAGACCCAGTACTTC.

In DNA form, the CDR3 reads TGCAGCGTTGAGATAGGGGTCAATCAGCCCCAGCATTTT. Its protein product is CSVEIGVNQPQHF. This chain connects TRBV29-1 to TRBJ1-5; D may be TRBD1 (5 bases). The CDR3 spans 13 residues. The germline V and J ends were trimmed by 3 bases and 3 bases, with 9 bases remaining between them. Germline loops: CDR1 SQVTM, CDR2 ANQGSEA.

This chain joins TRBV7-2 and TRBJ2-1; 12 bases align to TRBD2. With V trimmed by 3 bases and J by 6 bases, 6 bases remained unmatched. Germline V gene lookup returns CDR1 SGHTA and CDR2 FQGNSA. CDR3 length: 16 amino acids. The CDR3 spells CASSFLAGGVSNEQFF. Here the CDR3 DNA reads TGTGCCAGCAGCTTTCTAGCGGGAGGGGTGAGCAATGAGCAGTTCTTC.

The gene calls are TRBV5-6 and TRBJ1-5; possible D gene TRBD1, 5 bases. Germline CDR1 and CDR2: SGHDT and YYEEEE. The V gene lost 1 base and the J gene lost 3 bases, with 14 bases spanning the gap. This CDR3 spans 16 amino acids. CDR3 amino acids: CASSLWVGEANQPQHF. The CDR3 coding sequence is TGTGCCAGCAGCTTGTGGGTAGGGGAGGCCAATCAGCCCCAGCATTTT.

The genes are TRBV4-2 and TRBJ2-3, with 14 bases fitting TRBD2. The CDR3 loop spans 19 amino acids. V dropped 1 base and J dropped 2; count of bases not matched to a gene: 8. Germline CDR1 and CDR2: LGHNA and YNFKEQ. This chain's CDR3 is CASSQGLMGLAGATDTQYF. CDR3 bases: TGTGCCAGCAGCCAAGGTCTTATGGGACTAGCGGGGGCCACAGATACGCAGTATTTT.